Below are 5 T cell receptor beta chains sequenced from a single sample in a study of cytomegalovirus exposure and HLA in healthy donors. The PCR employed 60 Vbeta primers together with 13 Jbeta primers. Here immunoSEQ multiplex PCR was the method, and the copy in TCRdb shows in-frame clones only, minus some. Seen here are around 180,000 clones, approximately 80% observed once, and the top ten hold 4.8%. Sample: PBMCs. The receptor set was obtained from a young man in good health and CMV-seronegative.

V is TRBV12-5 and J is TRBJ2-1; D not certain. Trimming pared 2 bases from V and 8 bases from J, leaving 19 bases between. CDR3 length: 16 residues. Germline loops: CDR1 LGHNT, CDR2 FRNRAP. CDR3: CASGLSQFSRFDEQFF. In nucleotides, the CDR3 is TGTGCTAGTGGTTTGAGTCAGTTTTCCCGTTTCGATGAGCAGTTCTTC.

The chain employs TRBV7-9 and TRBJ2-5; perhaps TRBD1 as D (6 bases). This CDR3 has 15 residues. Trimming pared 1 base from V and 2 bases from J, leaving 11 bases between. CDR1 and CDR2 from the germline V gene are SEHNR and FQNEAQ (reference sequence). For the CDR3, the DNA is TGTGCCAGCAGCTTAGAGGGGGTAAAACAAGAGACCCAGTACTTC. Protein product: CASSLEGVKQETQYF.

The V call is TRBV2, the J call TRBJ1-1; the D gene is possibly TRBD1 (5 bases). With 5 bases removed from V and 4 bases from J, the gap between germline ends came to 14 bases. There are 14 residues in the CDR3. Germline V gene sequence: CDR1 SNHLY, CDR2 FYNNEI. The chain's CDR3 is CASSLHRTITEAFF. The CDR3 DNA follows: TGTGCCAGCAGTCTCCACAGGACCATCACTGAAGCTTTCTTT.

The chain couples TRBV5-5 to TRBJ2-1; 10 bases are a match to TRBD2. The junction had 16 bases not matched to a gene; V was cut back by 4 bases and J by 0 bases. This CDR3 has 20 residues. CDR1 is SGHKS and CDR2 is YYEKEE in the germline V gene (reference sequence). The CDR3 reads CASSLPRGLADPSSYNEQFF. CDR3 sequence (DNA): TGTGCCAGCAGCCTACCACGCGGACTAGCGGACCCAAGCTCCTACAATGAGCAGTTCTTC.

This clone turned up a few times. The rearrangement joins TRBV6-5 to TRBJ1-3; D possibly corresponds to TRBD1 (6 bases). The length of the CDR3 is 15 residues. The V gene's germline CDR1 is MNHEY and CDR2 SVGAGI. V dropped 7 bases and J dropped 2 bases, with 15 bases sitting between them. CDR3 nucleotide sequence: TGTGCCAGCACCCTCATCCCAGGGGCTGGAAACACCATATATTTT. Translating gives CASTLIPGAGNTIYF.